One T cell receptor (beta chain) is described in this entry. Its recognized antigen is unknown. No much larger clone exists at a distance of one base, and base qualities are not known. One collaborating source in Seattle enrolled patients during active infection and followed them longitudinally through the course of disease. Each collaborating institution followed its own protocols to collect whole blood in K2EDTA tubes. For TCRbeta analysis, collaborators shipped samples in one of three forms: frozen whole blood, isolated PBMCs, or DNA extracted from either of those sample types. The data were taken from a study of blood T cell repertoires in COVID-19 (dated by TCRdb to the early 2020s). Turning to the overall study: The collaborator samples originated in the United States, Italy and Spain and spanned the acute and convalescent phases of COVID-19. The material from the prospective study consisted of cDNA or gDNA derived from T cells, B-cell-depleted T cells, or PBMCs. The dataset comprised deeply sampled blood TCRbeta repertoires from subjects exposed to, actively infected with, or recovered from COVID-19. A freely available public database, intended as a resource for researchers studying the immune response to SARS-CoV-2, is where the repertoires were released. Samples came from the ongoing ImmuneRACE study (first 160 participants) plus 1,254 subjects from 6 global collaborators. Sample metadata almost always included a de-identified subject ID, COVID-19 status, age in years and sex. Where available, HLA class I and class II types were obtained from metadata supplied by the sample provider rather than from assay-based typing. Overall study results and their limits: How much clinical and demographic metadata was included differed by source and by participant, and the metadata was provided uncurated.

TCRbeta CDR3 regions were amplified from genomic DNA by means of the immunoSEQ Assay, a bias-controlled multiplex PCR. The source study handled its data this way. The number of nucleated cells in each sample was estimated from the amplification of reference gene primers within the assay. Sequence reads were collapsed and filtered to measure the absolute abundance of every unique TCRbeta CDR3 rearrangement. Productive Simpson clonality was computed per sample as the square root of Simpson's diversity index over productive rearrangements. TCRdb took this table from immuneACCESS and kept in-frame rearrangements with V and J called. Such tables lack part of the clones; where checked against another copy, unresolved V genes explain under half of the gap, and the rest is unexplained. V and J calls and clone size are as listed in that table; D and trimming were resolved from the DNA. In this sample the table shows about 68,000 clones, roughly 90% of which occur a single time. 6.3% of the sample rests with the top ten.

From the germline V gene, CDR1 is SNHLY and CDR2 is FYNNEI. The CDR3, cysteine through phenylalanine, is 11 amino acids long. Left in the record is the CDR3 DNA by itself, 33 bases read in frame from the first base. V gives up 8 bases and J gives up 5 bases, and the segment between their germline ends measures 9 bases. The clonotype was recovered from an elderly man with COVID-19, enrolled during active disease. Material for sequencing was peripheral blood. This sequence uses TRBV2 and TRBJ1-1; TRBD1 is a weak D gene call, 5 bases matching. CDR3 region: CASGGDTEAFF. DNA sequence: TGTGCCAGCGGGGGGGATACTGAAGCTTTCTTT.